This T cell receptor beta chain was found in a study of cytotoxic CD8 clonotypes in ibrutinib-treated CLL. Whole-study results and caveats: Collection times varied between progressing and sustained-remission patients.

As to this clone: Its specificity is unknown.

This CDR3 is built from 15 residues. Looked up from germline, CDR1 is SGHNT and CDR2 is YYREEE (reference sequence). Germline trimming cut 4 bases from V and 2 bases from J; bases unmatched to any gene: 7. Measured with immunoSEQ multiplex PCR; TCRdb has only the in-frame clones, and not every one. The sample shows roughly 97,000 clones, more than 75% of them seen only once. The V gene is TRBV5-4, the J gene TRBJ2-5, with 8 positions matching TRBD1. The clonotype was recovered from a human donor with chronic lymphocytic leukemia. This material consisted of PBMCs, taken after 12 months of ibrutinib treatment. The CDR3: CASSPKTGVQETQYF. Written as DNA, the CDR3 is TGTGCCAGCAGCCCAAAGACAGGGGTGCAAGAGACCCAGTACTTC.